This T cell receptor (beta chain) emerged from a study of beta chain features in type 1 diabetes. Trimming left V 5 bases short and J 4 bases short, with 24 bases between. Germline-derived CDR1 and CDR2 are SGHDT and YYEEEE. This CDR3 has 17 residues. The authors sorted CD4+ naive, central memory, regulatory and stem cell-like memory cells via CD45RO/CCR7/CD25/CD127/CD95/CD27. What was sequenced were expressed TCRB transcripts, since all of the isolated RNA had been reverse transcribed. Sequencing used immunoSEQ multiplex PCR; TCRdb keeps in-frame clones, though not all of them. The sample lists about 9,400 clones; approximately 78% were seen once.

Specimen: Tregs from blood. The TCR comes from a woman aged 18-35 years in good health. J is TRBJ1-2 and V is TRBV5-6; possibly TRBD1 for D (6 bases). CDR3 region: CASRHRDNRVYVYGYTF. The CDR3 DNA reads as TGTGCCAGCAGACACCGGGACAACAGAGTGTACGTCTATGGCTACACCTTC.